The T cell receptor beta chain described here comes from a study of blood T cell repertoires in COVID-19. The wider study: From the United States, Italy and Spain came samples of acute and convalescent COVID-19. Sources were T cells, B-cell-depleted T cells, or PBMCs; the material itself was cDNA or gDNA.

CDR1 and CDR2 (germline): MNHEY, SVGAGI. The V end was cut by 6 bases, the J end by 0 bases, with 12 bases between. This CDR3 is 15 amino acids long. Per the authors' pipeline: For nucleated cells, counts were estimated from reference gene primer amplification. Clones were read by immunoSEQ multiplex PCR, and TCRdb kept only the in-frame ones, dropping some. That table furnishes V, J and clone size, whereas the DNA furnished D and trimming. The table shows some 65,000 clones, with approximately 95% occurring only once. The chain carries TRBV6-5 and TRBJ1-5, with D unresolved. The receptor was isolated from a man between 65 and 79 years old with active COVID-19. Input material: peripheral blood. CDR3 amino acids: CASREVVHSNQPQHF. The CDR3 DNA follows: TGTGCCAGCAGAGAGGTAGTCCATAGCAATCAGCCCCAGCATTTT.